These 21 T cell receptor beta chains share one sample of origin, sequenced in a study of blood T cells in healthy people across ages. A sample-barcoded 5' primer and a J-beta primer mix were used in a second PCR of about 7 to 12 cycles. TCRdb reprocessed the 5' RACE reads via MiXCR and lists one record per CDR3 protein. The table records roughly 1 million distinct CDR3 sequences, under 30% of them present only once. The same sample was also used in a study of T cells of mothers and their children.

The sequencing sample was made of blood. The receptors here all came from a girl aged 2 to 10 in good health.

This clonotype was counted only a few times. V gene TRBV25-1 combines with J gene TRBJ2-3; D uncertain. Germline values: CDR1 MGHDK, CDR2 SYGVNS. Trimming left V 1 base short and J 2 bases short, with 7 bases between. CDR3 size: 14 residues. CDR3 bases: TGTGCCAGCAGTGAATCGCTAGTCACAGATACGCAGTATTTT. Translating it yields CASSESLVTDTQYF.

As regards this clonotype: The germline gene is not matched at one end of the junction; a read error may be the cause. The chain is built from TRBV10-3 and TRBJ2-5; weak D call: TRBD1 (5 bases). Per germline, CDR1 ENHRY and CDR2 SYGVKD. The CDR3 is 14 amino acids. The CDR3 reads CAISPDKGYNEQLF. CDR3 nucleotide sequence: TGTGCCATCAGCCCGGACAAGGGTTACAATGAGCAGCTCTTC.

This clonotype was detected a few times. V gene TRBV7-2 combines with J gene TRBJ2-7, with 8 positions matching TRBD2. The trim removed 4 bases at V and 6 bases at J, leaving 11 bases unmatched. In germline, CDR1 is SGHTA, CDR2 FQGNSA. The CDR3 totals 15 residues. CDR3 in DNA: TGTGCCAGCAGCTCGGGACTAGGGTTCACGGGCGAGCAGTACTTC. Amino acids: CASSSGLGFTGEQYF.

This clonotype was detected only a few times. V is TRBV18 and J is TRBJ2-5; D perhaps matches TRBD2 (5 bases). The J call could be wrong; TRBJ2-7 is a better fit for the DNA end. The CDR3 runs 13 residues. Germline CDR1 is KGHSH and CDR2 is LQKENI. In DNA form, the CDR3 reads TGTGCCAGCTCACCAGGGAGTAAGGACGAGCAGTACTTC. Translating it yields CASSPGSKDEQYF.

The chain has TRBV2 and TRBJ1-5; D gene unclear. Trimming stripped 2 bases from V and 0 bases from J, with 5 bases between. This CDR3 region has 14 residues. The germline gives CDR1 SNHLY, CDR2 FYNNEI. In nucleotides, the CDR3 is TGTGCCAGCAGTGAAAGGGTTAGCAATCAGCCCCAGCATTTT. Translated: CASSERVSNQPQHF.

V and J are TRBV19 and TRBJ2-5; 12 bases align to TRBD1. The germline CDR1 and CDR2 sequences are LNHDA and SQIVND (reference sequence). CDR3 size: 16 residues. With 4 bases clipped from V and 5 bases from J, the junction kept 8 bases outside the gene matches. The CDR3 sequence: CASSRGTGGASETQYF. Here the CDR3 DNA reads TGTGCCAGTAGTAGGGGGACAGGGGGCGCGTCGGAGACCCAGTACTTC.

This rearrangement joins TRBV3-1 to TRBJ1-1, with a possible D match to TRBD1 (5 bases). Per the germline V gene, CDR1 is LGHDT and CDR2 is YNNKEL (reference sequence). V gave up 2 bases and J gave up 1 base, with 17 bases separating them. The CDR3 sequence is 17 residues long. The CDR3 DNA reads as TGTGCCAGCAGCCAATCCAGGGCCATTGTGACGAACACTGAAGCTTTCTTT. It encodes CASSQSRAIVTNTEAFF.

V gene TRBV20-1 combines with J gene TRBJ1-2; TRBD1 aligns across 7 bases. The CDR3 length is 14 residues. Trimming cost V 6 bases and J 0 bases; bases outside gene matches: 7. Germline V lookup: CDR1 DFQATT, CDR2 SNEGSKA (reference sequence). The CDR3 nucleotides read TGCAGTGCGACCCCCAGGGGGTCTAACTATGGCTACACCTTC. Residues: CSATPRGSNYGYTF.

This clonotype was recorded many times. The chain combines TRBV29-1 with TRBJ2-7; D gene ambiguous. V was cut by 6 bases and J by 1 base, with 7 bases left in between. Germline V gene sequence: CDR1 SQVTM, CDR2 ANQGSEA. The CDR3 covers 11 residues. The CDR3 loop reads CSVVQSYEQYF. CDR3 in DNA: TGCAGCGTAGTTCAGTCCTACGAGCAGTACTTC.

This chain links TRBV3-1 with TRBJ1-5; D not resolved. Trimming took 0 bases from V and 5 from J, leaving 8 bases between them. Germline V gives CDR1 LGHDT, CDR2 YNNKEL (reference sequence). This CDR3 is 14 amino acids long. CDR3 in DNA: TGTGCCAGCAGCCAAGAGGGGAGGCATCAGCCCCAGCATTTT. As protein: CASSQEGRHQPQHF.

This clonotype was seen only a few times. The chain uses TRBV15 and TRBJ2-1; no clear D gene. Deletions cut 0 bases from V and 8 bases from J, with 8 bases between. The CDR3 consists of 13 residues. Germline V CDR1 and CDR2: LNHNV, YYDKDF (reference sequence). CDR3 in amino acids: CATSRDSGYEQFF. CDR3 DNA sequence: TGTGCCACCAGCAGAGATTCGGGTTATGAGCAGTTCTTC.

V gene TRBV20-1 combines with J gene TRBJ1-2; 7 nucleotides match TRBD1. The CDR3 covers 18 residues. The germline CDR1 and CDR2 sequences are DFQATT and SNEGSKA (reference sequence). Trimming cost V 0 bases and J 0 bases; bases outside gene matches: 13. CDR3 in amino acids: CSAREGGGGDVSNYGYTF. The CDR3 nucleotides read TGCAGTGCTAGAGAGGGTGGAGGGGGCGATGTATCTAACTATGGCTACACCTTC.

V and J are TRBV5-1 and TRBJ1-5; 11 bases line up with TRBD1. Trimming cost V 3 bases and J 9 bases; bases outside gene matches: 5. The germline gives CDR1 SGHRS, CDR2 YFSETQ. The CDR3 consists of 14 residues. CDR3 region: CASSSGTGGSPQHF. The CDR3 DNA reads TGCGCCAGCAGCTCCGGGACAGGGGGTTCGCCCCAGCATTTT.

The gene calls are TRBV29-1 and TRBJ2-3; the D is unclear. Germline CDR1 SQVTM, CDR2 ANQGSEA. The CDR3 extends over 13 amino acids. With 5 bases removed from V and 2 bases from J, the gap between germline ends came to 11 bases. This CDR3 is CSVLGIVTDTQYF. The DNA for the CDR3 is TGCAGCGTTCTGGGCATCGTCACAGATACGCAGTATTTT.

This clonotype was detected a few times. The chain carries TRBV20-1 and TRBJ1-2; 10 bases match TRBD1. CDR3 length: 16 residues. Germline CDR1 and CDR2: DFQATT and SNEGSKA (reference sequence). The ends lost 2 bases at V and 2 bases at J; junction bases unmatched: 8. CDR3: CSARRTGGKPNYGYTF. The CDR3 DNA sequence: TGCAGTGCTAGACGGACAGGGGGGAAGCCGAACTATGGCTACACCTTC.

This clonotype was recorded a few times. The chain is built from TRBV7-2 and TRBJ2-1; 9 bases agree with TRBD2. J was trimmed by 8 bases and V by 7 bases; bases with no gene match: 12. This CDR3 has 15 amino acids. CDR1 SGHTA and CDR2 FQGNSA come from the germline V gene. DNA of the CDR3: TGTGCCAGCATAGGGGCTAGCGGGATTGGAGATGAGCAGTTCTTC. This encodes CASIGASGIGDEQFF.

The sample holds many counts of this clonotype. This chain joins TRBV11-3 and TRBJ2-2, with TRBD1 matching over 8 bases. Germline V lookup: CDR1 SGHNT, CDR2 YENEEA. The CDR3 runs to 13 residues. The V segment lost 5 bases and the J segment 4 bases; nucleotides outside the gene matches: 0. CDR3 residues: CASSTGGTGELFF. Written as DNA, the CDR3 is TGTGCCAGCAGCACAGGGGGCACCGGGGAGCTGTTTTTT.

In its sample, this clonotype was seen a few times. In nucleotides, the CDR3 is TGCAGCGTTGAAGTCGGGCTAGCGGGGGGCGAAAAACAGTTCTTC. It yields the protein CSVEVGLAGGEKQFF. The rearrangement links TRBV29-1 to TRBJ2-5, with 11 positions matching TRBD2. The J call is uncertain, as TRBJ2-1 better fits the DNA end. Germline V CDR1 and CDR2: SQVTM, ANQGSEA. This CDR3 contains 15 residues.

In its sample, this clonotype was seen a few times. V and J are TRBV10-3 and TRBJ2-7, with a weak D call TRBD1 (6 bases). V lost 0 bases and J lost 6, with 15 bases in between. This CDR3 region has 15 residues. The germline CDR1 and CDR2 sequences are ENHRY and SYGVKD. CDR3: CAISESRVRGGEQYF. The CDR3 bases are TGTGCCATCAGTGAGTCGAGGGTAAGAGGGGGCGAGCAGTACTTC.

The CDR3 sequence is CSARDLGSTEAFF. As DNA, the CDR3 is TGCAGTGCTAGAGATTTGGGGAGCACTGAAGCTTTCTTT. The V and J genes are TRBV20-1 and TRBJ1-1; no firm D call. There are 13 residues in the CDR3. Germline CDR1 DFQATT, CDR2 SNEGSKA (reference sequence). V lost 0 bases and J 4 bases, leaving 9 bases between the germline ends.

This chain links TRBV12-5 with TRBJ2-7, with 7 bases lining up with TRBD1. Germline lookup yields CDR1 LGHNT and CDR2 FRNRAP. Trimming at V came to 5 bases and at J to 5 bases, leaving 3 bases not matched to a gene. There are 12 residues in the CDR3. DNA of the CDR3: TGTGCTAGTGGTGACAGGGAAGACGAGCAGTACTTC. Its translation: CASGDREDEQYF.